The present T cell receptor beta chain was sequenced within a study of Graves' ophthalmopathy and Graves' hyperthyroidism. Study details: Ophthalmopathy absent within 18 months of follow-up marked hyperthyroidism as stable.

V was pared by 3 bases and J by 2 bases, with 7 bases between. Germline loops: CDR1 SNHLY, CDR2 FYNNEI. The length of the CDR3 is 13 residues. Turning to this clonotype: The antigen is unknown.

Study findings and constraints: In blood, most expanded thyroid clonotypes above 0.001 frequency were also detected.

As the template, RNA transcripts were used to amplify TCR beta CDR3 regions. HTBI primers were employed in first-round RT-PCR, then a second-round multiplex PCR followed. Each CDR3 protein is one row after TCRdb ran MiXCR on the multiplex PCR reads. The repertoire has 500,000 to 600,000 distinct CDR3 sequences, 35% to 40% of them found once; the top ten carry roughly 4.5%. The sequenced material came from peripheral blood or thyroid tissue (not recorded which). The chain combines TRBV2 with TRBJ1-2; weak D call: TRBD1 (6 bases). The origin of this receptor is an adult man with Graves' hyperthyroidism. DNA of the CDR3: TGTGCCAGCAGTGACCAGGGGAACTATGGCTACACCTTC. Its translation is CASSDQGNYGYTF. Full variable domain (remainder filled in from reference TRBV2 and TRBJ1-2): EPEVTQTPSHQVTQMGQEVILRCVPISNHLYFYWYRQILGQKVEFLVSFYNNEISEKSEIFDDQFSVERPDGSNFTLKIRSTKLEDSAMYFCASSDQGNYGYTFGSGTRLTVV.